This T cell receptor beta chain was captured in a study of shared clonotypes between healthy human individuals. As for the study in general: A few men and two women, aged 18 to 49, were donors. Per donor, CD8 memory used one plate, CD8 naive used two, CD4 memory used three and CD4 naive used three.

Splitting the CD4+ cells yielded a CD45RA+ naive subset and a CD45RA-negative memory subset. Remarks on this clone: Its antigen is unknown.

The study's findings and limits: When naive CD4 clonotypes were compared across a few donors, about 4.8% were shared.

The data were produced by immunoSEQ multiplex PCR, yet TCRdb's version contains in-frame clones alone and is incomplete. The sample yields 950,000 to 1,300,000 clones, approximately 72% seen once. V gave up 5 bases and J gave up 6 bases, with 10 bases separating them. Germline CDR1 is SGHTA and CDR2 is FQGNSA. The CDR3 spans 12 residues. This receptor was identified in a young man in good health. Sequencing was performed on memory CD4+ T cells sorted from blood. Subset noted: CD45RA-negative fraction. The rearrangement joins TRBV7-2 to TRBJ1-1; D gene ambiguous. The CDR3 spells CASSDGRPEAFF. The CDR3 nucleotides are TGTGCCAGCAGCGATGGACGGCCTGAAGCTTTCTTT.